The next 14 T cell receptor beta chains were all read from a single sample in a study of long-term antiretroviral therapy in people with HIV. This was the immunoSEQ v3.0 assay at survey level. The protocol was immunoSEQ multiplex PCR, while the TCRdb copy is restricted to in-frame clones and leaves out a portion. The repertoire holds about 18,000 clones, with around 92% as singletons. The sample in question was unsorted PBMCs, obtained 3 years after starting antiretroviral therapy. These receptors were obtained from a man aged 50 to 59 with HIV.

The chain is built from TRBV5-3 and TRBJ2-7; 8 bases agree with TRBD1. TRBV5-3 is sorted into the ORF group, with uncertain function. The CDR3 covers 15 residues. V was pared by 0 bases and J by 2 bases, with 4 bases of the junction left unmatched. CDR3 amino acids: CARSLAGQVPYEQYF. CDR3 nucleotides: TGTGCCAGAAGCTTGGCGGGACAGGTGCCCTACGAGCAGTACTTC.

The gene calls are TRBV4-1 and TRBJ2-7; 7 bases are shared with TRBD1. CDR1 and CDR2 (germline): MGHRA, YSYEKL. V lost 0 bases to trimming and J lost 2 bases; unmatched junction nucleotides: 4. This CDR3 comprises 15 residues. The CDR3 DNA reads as TGCGCCAGCAGCCAAGAGACAGGGTTGACCTACGAGCAGTACTTC. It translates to CASSQETGLTYEQYF.

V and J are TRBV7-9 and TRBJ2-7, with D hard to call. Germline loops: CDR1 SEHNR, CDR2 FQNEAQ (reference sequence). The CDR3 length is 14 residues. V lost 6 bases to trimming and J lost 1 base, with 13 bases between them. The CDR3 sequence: CASSLVDSSYEQYF. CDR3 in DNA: TGTGCCAGCAGTCTCGTCGACTCTTCCTACGAGCAGTACTTC.

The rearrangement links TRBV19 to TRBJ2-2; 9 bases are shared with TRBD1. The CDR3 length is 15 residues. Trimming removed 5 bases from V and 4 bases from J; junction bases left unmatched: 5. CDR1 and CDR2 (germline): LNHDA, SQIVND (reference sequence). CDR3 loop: CASSWDRASTGELFF. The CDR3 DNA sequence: TGTGCCAGTAGTTGGGACAGGGCTTCCACCGGGGAGCTGTTTTTT.

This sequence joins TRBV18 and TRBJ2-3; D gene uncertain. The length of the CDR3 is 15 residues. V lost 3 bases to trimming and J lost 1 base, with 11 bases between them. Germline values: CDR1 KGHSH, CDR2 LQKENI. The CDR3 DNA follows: TGTGCCAGCTCACCCGTCAGGATGGGCACAGATACGCAGTATTTT. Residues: CASSPVRMGTDTQYF.

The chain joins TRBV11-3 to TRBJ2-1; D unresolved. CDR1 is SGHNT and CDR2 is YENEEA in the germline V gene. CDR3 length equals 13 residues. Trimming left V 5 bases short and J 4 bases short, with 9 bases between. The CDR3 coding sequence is TGTGCCAGCAGCGGTGTCACGTACAATGAGCAGTTCTTC. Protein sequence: CASSGVTYNEQFF.

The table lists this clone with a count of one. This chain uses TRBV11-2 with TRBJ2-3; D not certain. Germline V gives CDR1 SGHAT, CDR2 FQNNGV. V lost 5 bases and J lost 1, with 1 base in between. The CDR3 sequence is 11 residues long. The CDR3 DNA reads TGTGCCAGCAGCCGCACAGATACGCAGTATTTT. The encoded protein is CASSRTDTQYF. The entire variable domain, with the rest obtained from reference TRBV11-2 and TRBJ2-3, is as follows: EAGVAQSPRYKIIEKRQSVAFWCNPISGHATLYWYQQILGQGPKLLIQFQNNGVVDDSQLPKDRFSAERLKGVDSTLKIQPAKLEDSAVYLCASSRTDTQYFGPGTRLTVL.

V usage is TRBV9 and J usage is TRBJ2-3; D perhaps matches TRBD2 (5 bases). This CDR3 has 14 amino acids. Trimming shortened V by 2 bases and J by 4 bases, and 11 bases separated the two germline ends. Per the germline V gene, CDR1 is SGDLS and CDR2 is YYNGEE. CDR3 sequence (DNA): TGTGCCAGCAGCGTTGAGGGTGAACCAGATACGCAGTATTTT. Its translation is CASSVEGEPDTQYF. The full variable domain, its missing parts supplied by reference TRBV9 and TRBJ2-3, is DSGVTQTPKHLITATGQRVTLRCSPRSGDLSVYWYQQSLDQGLQFLIQYYNGEERAKGNILERFSAQQFPDLHSELNLSSLELGDSALYFCASSVEGEPDTQYFGPGTRLTVL.

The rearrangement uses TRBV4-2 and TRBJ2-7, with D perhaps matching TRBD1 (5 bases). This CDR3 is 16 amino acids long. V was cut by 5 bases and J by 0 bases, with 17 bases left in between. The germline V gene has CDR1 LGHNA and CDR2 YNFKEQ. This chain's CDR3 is CASSIRAGSGSYEQYF. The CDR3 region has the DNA TGTGCCAGCAGCATCCGAGCAGGGTCGGGCTCCTACGAGCAGTACTTC.

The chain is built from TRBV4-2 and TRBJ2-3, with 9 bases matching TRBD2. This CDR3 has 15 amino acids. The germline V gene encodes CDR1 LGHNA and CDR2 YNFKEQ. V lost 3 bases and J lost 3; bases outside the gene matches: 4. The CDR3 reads CASSQGGGATDTQYF. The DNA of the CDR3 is TGTGCCAGCAGCCAGGGCGGGGGGGCAACAGATACGCAGTATTTT.

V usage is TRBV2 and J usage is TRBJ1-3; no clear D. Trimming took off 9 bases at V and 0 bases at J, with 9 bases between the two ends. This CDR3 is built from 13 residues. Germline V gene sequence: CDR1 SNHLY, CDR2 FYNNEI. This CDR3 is CARKVTSGNTIYF. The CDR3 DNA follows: TGTGCCAGAAAAGTTACCTCTGGAAACACCATATATTTT.

CDR3 in DNA: TGTGCCTGGAGGGCCGGGGGCCAGGCAGATACGCAGTATTTT. Translated: CAWRAGGQADTQYF. This chain connects TRBV30 to TRBJ2-3, with D tentatively TRBD1 or TRBD2 (6 bases each). Germline CDR1 GTSNPN, CDR2 SVGIG (reference sequence). This CDR3 has 14 amino acids. V was clipped by 3 bases and J by 4 bases, with 14 bases between them.

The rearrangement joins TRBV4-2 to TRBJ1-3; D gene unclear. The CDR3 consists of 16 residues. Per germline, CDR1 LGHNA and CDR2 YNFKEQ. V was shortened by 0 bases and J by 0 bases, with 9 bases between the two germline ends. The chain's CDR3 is CASSQDLRSSGNTIYF. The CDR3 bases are TGTGCCAGCAGCCAAGATCTTCGCAGCTCTGGAAACACCATATATTTT.

For the CDR3, the DNA is TGTGCCAGCAGCCAAGCCGGGACTAGCGGGGTAGCCAAAAACATTCAGTACTTC. Encoded protein: CASSQAGTSGVAKNIQYF. The gene calls are TRBV4-2 and TRBJ2-4, with 13 bases matching TRBD2. The length of the CDR3 is 18 residues. V lost 1 base to trimming and J lost 0 bases; unmatched junction nucleotides: 3. Germline CDR1 LGHNA, CDR2 YNFKEQ.